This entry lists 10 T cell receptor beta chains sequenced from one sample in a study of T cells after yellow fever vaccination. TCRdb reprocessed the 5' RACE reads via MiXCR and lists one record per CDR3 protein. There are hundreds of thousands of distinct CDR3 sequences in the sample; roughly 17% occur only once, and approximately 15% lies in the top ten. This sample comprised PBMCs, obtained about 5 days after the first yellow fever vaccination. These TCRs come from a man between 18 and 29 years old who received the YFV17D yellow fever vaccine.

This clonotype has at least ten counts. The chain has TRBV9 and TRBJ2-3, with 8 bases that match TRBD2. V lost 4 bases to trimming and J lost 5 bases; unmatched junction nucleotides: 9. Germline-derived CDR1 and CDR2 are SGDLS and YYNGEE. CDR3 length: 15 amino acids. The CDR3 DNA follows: TGTGCCAGCAGCCCTGCGGGGGGCGCGATAGATACGCAGTATTTT. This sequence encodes CASSPAGGAIDTQYF.

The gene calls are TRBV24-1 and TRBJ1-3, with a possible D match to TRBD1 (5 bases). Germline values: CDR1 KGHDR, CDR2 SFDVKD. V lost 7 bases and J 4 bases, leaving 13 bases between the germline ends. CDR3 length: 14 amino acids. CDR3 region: CATSSGGSGNTIYF. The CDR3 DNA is TGTGCCACCAGCTCGGGGGGGTCCGGAAACACCATATATTTT.

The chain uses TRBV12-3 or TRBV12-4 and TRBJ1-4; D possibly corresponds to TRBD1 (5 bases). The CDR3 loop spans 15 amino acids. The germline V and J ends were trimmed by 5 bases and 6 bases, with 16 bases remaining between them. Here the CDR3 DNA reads TGTGCCAGCAGTATTCCGGGGCTGCGAGATGAAAAACTGTTTTTT. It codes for CASSIPGLRDEKLFF.

CDR3 amino acids: CARSPGTVNTEAFF. CDR3 in DNA: TGTGCCAGGAGCCCCGGGACAGTGAACACTGAAGCTTTCTTT. V and J are TRBV5-3 and TRBJ1-1; 7 positions agree with TRBD1. TRBV5-3 is designated an ORF whose function remains uncertain. The CDR3 spans 14 residues. V dropped 8 bases and J dropped 0; count of bases not matched to a gene: 7.

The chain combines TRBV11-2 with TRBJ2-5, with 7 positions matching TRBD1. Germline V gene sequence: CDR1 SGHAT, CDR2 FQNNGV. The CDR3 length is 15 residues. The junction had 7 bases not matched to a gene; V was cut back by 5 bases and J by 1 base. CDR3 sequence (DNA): TGTGCCAGCAGCCTAGGACAGGCGTCCCAAGAGACCCAGTACTTC. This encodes CASSLGQASQETQYF.

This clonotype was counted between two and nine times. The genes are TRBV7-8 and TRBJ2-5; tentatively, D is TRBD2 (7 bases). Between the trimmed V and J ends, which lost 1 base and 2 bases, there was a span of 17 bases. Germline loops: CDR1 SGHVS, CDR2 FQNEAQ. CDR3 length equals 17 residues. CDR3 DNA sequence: TGTGCCAGCAGCTTAGACCCCCGGGGGGCAGGACAAGAGACCCAGTACTTC. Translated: CASSLDPRGAGQETQYF.

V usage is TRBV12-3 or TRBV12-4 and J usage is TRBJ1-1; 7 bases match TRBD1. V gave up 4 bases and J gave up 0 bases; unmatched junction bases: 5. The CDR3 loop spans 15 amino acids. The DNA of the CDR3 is TGTGCCAGCAGTTCGGGACAGCGCATGAACACTGAAGCTTTCTTT. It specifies CASSSGQRMNTEAFF.

The CDR3 DNA sequence: TGTGCCAGCAGCGTAGAAGGTTATAGCAATCAGCCCCAGCATTTT. Amino acid sequence: CASSVEGYSNQPQHF. V and J are TRBV9 and TRBJ1-5; D is ambiguous. This CDR3 spans 15 amino acids. V lost 0 bases to trimming and J lost 0 bases, with 7 bases between them. Germline CDR1 is SGDLS and CDR2 is YYNGEE.

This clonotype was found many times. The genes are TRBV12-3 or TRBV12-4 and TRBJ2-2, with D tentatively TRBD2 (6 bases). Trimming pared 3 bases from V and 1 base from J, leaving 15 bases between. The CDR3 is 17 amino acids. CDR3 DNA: TGTGCCAGCAGTTTCCGGGGGAGTGCTCTGAACACCGGGGAGCTGTTTTTT. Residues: CASSFRGSALNTGELFF.

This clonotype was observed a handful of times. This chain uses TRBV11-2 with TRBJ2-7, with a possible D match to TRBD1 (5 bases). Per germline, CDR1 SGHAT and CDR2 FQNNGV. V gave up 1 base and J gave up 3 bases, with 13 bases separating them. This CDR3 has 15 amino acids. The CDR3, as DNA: TGTGCCAGCAGCTTAGTAGGCGACAGCCGCTACGAGCAGTACTTC. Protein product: CASSLVGDSRYEQYF.